Following are 20 T cell receptor beta chains from one sample sequenced in a study of cytomegalovirus exposure and HLA in healthy donors. The PCR contained 60 Vbeta and 13 Jbeta primers. Generated by immunoSEQ multiplex PCR, the TCRdb table keeps only in-frame clones and is missing some. The table lists about 100,000 clones, approximately 81% of them singletons. Source material: PBMCs. These receptors were obtained from a male donor in good health and CMV-seropositive.

The rearrangement links TRBV14 to TRBJ2-2; tentatively, D is TRBD1 (5 bases). This CDR3 has 14 residues. The V end was cut by 6 bases, the J end by 0 bases, with 8 bases between. CDR1 and CDR2 from the germline V gene are SGHDN and FVKESK. The CDR3 spells CASRQGANTGELFF. CDR3 nucleotides: TGTGCCAGCAGGCAGGGCGCGAACACCGGGGAGCTGTTTTTT.

This clone was found once. The chain uses TRBV5-1 and TRBJ1-2; 10 nucleotides match TRBD1. Trimming removed 9 bases from V and 1 base from J; junction bases left unmatched: 9. Germline loops: CDR1 SGHRS, CDR2 YFSETQ. The CDR3 consists of 15 residues. DNA for the CDR3: TGCGCCACCCGGACAGGGGGGCTCTATAACTATGGCTACACCTTC. Translated, it gives CATRTGGLYNYGYTF.

This clone was detected a few times. The chain has TRBV2 and TRBJ1-1; 8 bases are shared with TRBD1. CDR3 length: 16 residues. V lost 7 bases, J lost 2 bases, and 12 bases stayed unmatched. The germline V gene encodes CDR1 SNHLY and CDR2 FYNNEI. The CDR3 nucleotides read TGTGCCAGCAACCCCAGGGGGCAGTATCTTAACACTGAAGCTTTCTTT. This codes for CASNPRGQYLNTEAFF.

The V gene is TRBV5-1, the J gene TRBJ1-1; 9 nucleotides line up with TRBD1. J was trimmed by 10 bases and V by 4 bases; bases with no gene match: 5. The CDR3 has 12 amino acids. Per the germline V gene, CDR1 is SGHRS and CDR2 is YFSETQ. The CDR3 is CASSIRTGAAFF. In DNA form, the CDR3 reads TGCGCCAGCAGCATCCGGACAGGGGCAGCTTTCTTT.

Written as DNA, the CDR3 is TGTGCCAGCAGCCAAGGTCCGACTAGCGGGGGGAAGGAGACCCAGTACTTC. Amino acid sequence: CASSQGPTSGGKETQYF. The gene calls are TRBV4-2 and TRBJ2-5, with 13 nucleotides matching TRBD2. The germline V gene has CDR1 LGHNA and CDR2 YNFKEQ. J gave up 5 bases and V 1 base, and 7 bases lay outside the gene matches. The CDR3 has 17 amino acids.

This clone came up once. The V call is TRBV2, the J call TRBJ2-6; 7 nucleotides agree with TRBD1. Germline V gives CDR1 SNHLY, CDR2 FYNNEI. CDR3 length: 16 residues. The V segment lost 6 bases and the J segment 2 bases; nucleotides outside the gene matches: 7. The DNA for the CDR3 is TGTGCCAGCAGCTTTGACAGGGCGGCTGGGGCCAACGTCCTGACTTTC. Translating gives CASSFDRAAGANVLTF.

V is TRBV5-1 and J is TRBJ1-5; 9 nucleotides line up with TRBD1. Per germline, CDR1 SGHRS and CDR2 YFSETQ. CDR3 length: 15 residues. Trimming removed 2 bases from V and 4 bases from J; junction bases left unmatched: 4. The CDR3 DNA reads TGCGCCAGCAGCTTTACAGGGGGCTCAAATCAGCCCCAGCATTTT. Translating it yields CASSFTGGSNQPQHF.

This chain joins TRBV5-1 and TRBJ1-1; tentative D call: TRBD1 (6 bases). Germline V gene lookup returns CDR1 SGHRS and CDR2 YFSETQ. CDR3 length: 16 residues. V was pared by 0 bases and J by 4 bases, with 16 bases between. CDR3 residues: CASSLGPGGGGTEAFF. As DNA, the CDR3 is TGCGCCAGCAGCTTGGGACCCGGGGGGGGCGGCACTGAAGCTTTCTTT.

The chain is built from TRBV19 and TRBJ2-2; TRBD1 aligns across 8 bases. Germline V lookup: CDR1 LNHDA, CDR2 SQIVND (reference sequence). With V trimmed by 5 bases and J by 7 bases, 9 bases remained unmatched. The CDR3 length is 15 residues. This CDR3 is CASSSGQGGIGELFF. In DNA, the CDR3 is TGTGCCAGTAGTTCCGGACAGGGAGGTATCGGGGAGCTGTTTTTT. Together with reference TRBV19 and TRBJ2-2, the CDR3 gives the full variable domain: DGGITQSPKYLFRKEGQNVTLSCEQNLNHDAMYWYRQDPGQGLRLIYYSQIVNDFQKGDIAEGYSVSREKKESFPLTVTSAQKNPTAFYLCASSSGQGGIGELFFGEGSRLTVL.

The V and J genes are TRBV14 and TRBJ1-2; D is undetermined. Germline values: CDR1 SGHDN, CDR2 FVKESK. The CDR3 is 15 amino acids. V lost 0 bases to trimming and J lost 6 bases, with 14 bases between them. CDR3 coding DNA: TGTGCCAGCAGCCAAGAGCCAGGCAGACGCGATGGCTACACCTTC. The encoded protein is CASSQEPGRRDGYTF.

This clone came up a few times. This sequence joins TRBV6-4 and TRBJ2-1; 9 nucleotides match TRBD2. CDR3 length: 14 residues. In germline, CDR1 is MRHNA, CDR2 SNTAGT. J gave up 6 bases and V 6 bases, and 6 bases lay outside the gene matches. CDR3 nucleotides: TGTGCCAGCAGCCTAAGTAGCGGGGGCAATGAGCAGTTCTTC. This encodes CASSLSSGGNEQFF.

The chain employs TRBV11-2 and TRBJ2-1; D is undetermined. This CDR3 comprises 11 residues. Germline values: CDR1 SGHAT, CDR2 FQNNGV. V lost 5 bases to trimming and J lost 5 bases, with 4 bases between them. Here the CDR3 reads CASSRDNEQFF. CDR3 DNA sequence: TGTGCCAGCAGCAGAGACAATGAGCAGTTCTTC.

The genes are TRBV7-9 and TRBJ1-1; no reliable D call. Trimming shortened V by 1 base and J by 13 bases, and 16 bases separated the two germline ends. The germline CDR1 and CDR2 sequences are SEHNR and FQNEAQ (reference sequence). The CDR3 runs 13 residues. The CDR3: CASSLEEYGSGFF. The CDR3 nucleotides read TGTGCCAGCAGCTTAGAAGAGTACGGATCGGGTTTCTTT.

V is TRBV7-2 and J is TRBJ2-7; 10 bases are a match to TRBD2. V shed 6 bases, J shed 1 base, and the junction held 6 bases outside the gene matches. The germline CDR1 and CDR2 sequences are SGHTA and FQGNSA. The CDR3 length is 15 residues. The CDR3 nucleotides are TGTGCCAGCAGTCTCCTAGCGGGGGCATCCTACGAGCAGTACTTC. This codes for CASSLLAGASYEQYF.

In this sample, this clone turned up a few times. The genes are TRBV13 and TRBJ2-6; D unresolved. Trimming took off 6 bases at V and 4 bases at J, with 10 bases between the two ends. Germline V gives CDR1 PRHDT, CDR2 FYEKMQ (reference sequence). This CDR3 is built from 14 residues. CDR3 nucleotides: TGTGCCAGCAGACCGGGTGGGGGGGCCAACGTCCTGACTTTC. This sequence encodes CASRPGGGANVLTF.

The chain joins TRBV7-2 to TRBJ1-5; 8 positions agree with TRBD1. J gave up 6 bases and V 5 bases, and 6 bases lay outside the gene matches. The CDR3 runs to 14 residues. Germline-derived CDR1 and CDR2 are SGHTA and FQGNSA. CDR3 DNA sequence: TGTGCCAGCAGCCTCGGACAGGGTAGTCAGCCCCAGCATTTT. Translated: CASSLGQGSQPQHF.

The chain carries TRBV9 and TRBJ2-1, with TRBD2 matching over 9 bases. Trimming at V came to 0 bases and at J to 6 bases, leaving 7 bases not matched to a gene. CDR3 length: 16 residues. The germline V gene encodes CDR1 SGDLS and CDR2 YYNGEE. The CDR3 sequence is CASSVVSSGGPNEQFF. CDR3 coding DNA: TGTGCCAGCAGCGTAGTGTCAAGCGGGGGGCCCAATGAGCAGTTCTTC.

The chain joins TRBV9 to TRBJ1-1; 9 nucleotides align to TRBD1. V trimming: 4 bases; J trimming: 3 bases; junction bases outside the gene matches: 4. This CDR3 is built from 14 residues. The germline V gene has CDR1 SGDLS and CDR2 YYNGEE. The DNA of the CDR3 is TGTGCCAGCAGCCCTCGGACAGGGGACACTGAAGCTTTCTTT. This translates into CASSPRTGDTEAFF.

V usage is TRBV7-8 and J usage is TRBJ1-4; D unclear. Germline CDR1 is SGHVS and CDR2 is FQNEAQ. The CDR3 sequence is 15 residues long. The V gene lost 5 bases and the J gene lost 7 bases, with 17 bases spanning the gap. CDR3 sequence (DNA): TGTGCCAGCAGCGCGTCGGACTCTAGCTCTGAAAAACTGTTTTTT. Translated: CASSASDSSSEKLFF.

The chain is built from TRBV6-5 and TRBJ1-2, with D possibly matching TRBD1 (6 bases). CDR3 length equals 14 residues. Per germline, CDR1 MNHEY and CDR2 SVGAGI. V lost 5 bases and J 4 bases, leaving 14 bases between the germline ends. In nucleotides, the CDR3 is TGTGCCAGCAGTCCAATTGGACAGAGCTATGGCTACACCTTC. Amino acids: CASSPIGQSYGYTF.